This T cell receptor beta chain was recovered during a study of blood T cells in healthy people across ages (dated by TCRdb to 2013 to 2016). As for the study more broadly: In model experiments, template switching captured about one uniquely barcoded TCR beta cDNA molecule for every two T cells. Age-related changes in TCR beta repertoire diversity were measured in the study by deep sequencing normalized with unique cDNA molecular identifiers. The donors were divided into four age groups: young (average 16 years), middle-aged (about 41), aged (about 60) and long-lived (around 87). To avoid experimental bias, donors of different ages were distributed randomly across sequencing lanes. Two additional independent replicas of 1 million unique cDNA reads from the same blood draw were analyzed for two donors (one aged 18 to 30 and one aged 80 or older). Overall study outcomes, separate from this receptor: As age increased, observed TCR beta diversity per million T cells dropped in a roughly linear way, and a significant reduction was already evident by age about 40. A strong correlation was found between observed TCR beta diversity and the percentage of naive T cells measured by flow cytometry. Since profiling was done on bulk unsorted PBMCs, naive and antigen-experienced compartments could not be conclusively compared. Compared with the aged group, the long-lived group had more naive CD4+ T cells, fewer expanded clones and increased TCR diversity, a pattern suggesting age selection. Donor CMV infection status was unknown, potentially confounding age-related changes in expanded clonotypes. Estimates of total diversity from one million sequenced T cells were regarded as lower bounds and underestimates.

The donors were around 39 Caucasian individuals from Russia, aged roughly 6 to 100 years, who were systemically healthy. Each donor gave 9.5 to 10 milliliters of peripheral blood, drawn into EDTA-treated Vacutainer tubes. Ficoll-Paque density-gradient centrifugation was used to isolate PBMCs, with at least 6.5 million obtained per sample. Total RNA was extracted from PBMCs with Trizol reagent, with at least 5 micrograms obtained per sample. For every donor, an aliquot of PBMCs went through flow cytometry to measure the percentages of naive CD45RAhigh/CD27high T cells. The CDR3 runs 13 residues from the cysteine to the phenylalanine. The entry retains the CDR3 DNA only, 39 bases that are in frame from base 1. V is shortened by 5 bases, J by 5 bases, and the region joining them spans 11 bases. CDR1 is given as SGHAT and CDR2 as FQNNGV, both from the germline V gene. The library was built by means of 5' RACE. These reads were obtained on an Illumina HiSeq 2500. The second PCR ran for about 6 to 12 cycles and used a J-beta primer mix along with a sample-barcoded 5' primer. A template-switch 5' adaptor carrying 12 random nucleotides introduced a unique molecular identifier onto each TCR beta cDNA molecule. Each sample yielded at least 3 million CDR3-containing paired-end reads. The Mint cDNA synthesis kit, primed by a TRBC-specific oligonucleotide, was used to synthesize first-strand cDNA from all RNA. Following uracil-DNA glycosylase treatment, all cDNA underwent a first 18-cycle PCR with the universal primers M1SS and BC2_uni_R. The source study handled its data this way. For normalization, 1 million high-quality reads, each with a distinct molecular identifier, were randomly selected from each sample. Reads sharing molecular identifiers were discarded rather than binned into consensus sequences. MiTCR, run with a Q25 quality threshold and the strictest error-elimination algorithm, handled CDR3 identification, clonotype clustering and error correction. A nonparametric unseen species model using Euler transformation provided a lower-bound estimate of total TCR beta diversity. TCRdb trimmed the raw reads at Q25, called clones with MiXCR and kept productive beta chains. Each CDR3 protein appears once, grouped with its most common genes and DNA. The V and J calls were not made by the authors but by TCRdb's processing. Counted in this sample were 1.5 million to 2 million distinct CDR3 sequences; under 30% of them appeared once. The leading ten clones occupy approximately 7.7% of the sample.

In the case of this clonotype: Its recognized antigen is unknown. No base qualities exist here, and no much larger clone lies one base off it.

This chain is built from TRBV11-2 and TRBJ2-3; no D gene can be assigned with confidence. This clonotype was sampled from a woman in her 30s in good health. Sequenced input: blood. The DNA is as follows: TGTGCCAGCAGCGCCCAGGAAGGAGATACGCAGTATTTT. This gives the protein CASSAQEGDTQYF.